A selection of T cell receptor beta chains follows, all from one sample in a study of blood T cell repertoires in COVID-19. Data came from immunoSEQ multiplex PCR; TCRdb stores just in-frame clones and leaves some out. The table lists fewer than 200,000 clones, about four fifths of them singletons. The specimen sequenced was peripheral blood. These receptors all stem from a woman aged 55-69 years with COVID-19, enrolled during active disease. CDR3s include the opening cysteine and the closing phenylalanine or tryptophan. The D gene is left open where the match is weak. Rows give clone size only sometimes, using once, few, many, or a class for an expanded clone.

D gene	V gene	clone size	CDR3 length	J gene	CDR3 protein	CDR3 DNA
TRBD2	TRBV7-9	-	16	TRBJ2-3	CASSLTSGGGTDTQYF	TGTGCCAGCAGCTTAACTAGCGGGGGGGGCACAGATACGCAGTATTTT
TRBD2	TRBV7-2	-	16	TRBJ2-1	CASRLGSGVGYNEQFF	TGTGCCAGCCGCTTGGGAAGCGGGGTTGGCTACAATGAGCAGTTCTTC
TRBD2	TRBV7-2	many	15	TRBJ2-2	CASRKLAGDTGELFF	TGTGCCAGCAGAAAACTAGCGGGAGACACCGGGGAGCTGTTTTTT
-	TRBV3-1/TRBV3-2	few	16	TRBJ1-6	CASSQAIGGQNSPLHF	TGTGCCAGCAGCCAAGCGATAGGGGGTCAGAATTCACCCCTCCACTTT
TRBD1	TRBV18	few	13	TRBJ2-7	CASSSGQGYEQYF	TGTGCCAGCTCATCCGGACAGGGCTACGAGCAGTACTTC
-	TRBV7-9	-	14	TRBJ2-1	CASTPRGTGDEQFF	TGTGCCAGCACTCCTAGGGGGACGGGTGATGAGCAGTTCTTC
-	TRBV7-2	-	15	TRBJ2-2	CASSLAGGHTGELFF	TGTGCCAGCAGCTTAGCAGGGGGACACACCGGGGAGCTGTTTTTT
TRBD1	TRBV5-4	-	16	TRBJ2-3	CASSFKGGSITDTQYF	TGTGCCAGCAGCTTTAAAGGGGGCTCCATCACAGATACGCAGTATTTT
-	TRBV27	-	17	TRBJ1-1	CASSWGGGLSKNTEAFF	TGTGCCAGCAGTTGGGGGGGAGGCTTATCCAAGAACACTGAAGCTTTCTTT
-	TRBV12-3/TRBV12-4	few	13	TRBJ1-2	CASSFEQGRGYTF	TGTGCCAGCAGTTTCGAACAGGGTCGTGGCTACACCTTC
TRBD2	TRBV20-1	-	15	TRBJ2-3	CSASGTSGFTDTQYF	TGCAGTGCCAGTGGGACTAGCGGATTCACAGATACGCAGTATTTT
-	TRBV5-1	-	13	TRBJ2-5	CASSLDRDETQYF	TGCGCCAGCAGCTTGGACAGGGATGAGACCCAGTACTTC
TRBD2	TRBV9	-	17	TRBJ2-5	CASSEGLAAPYQETQYF	TGTGCCAGCAGTGAGGGACTAGCGGCCCCCTACCAAGAGACCCAGTACTTC
-	TRBV27	-	17	TRBJ2-1	CASSSPEVGGPYNEQFF	TGTGCCAGCAGTTCCCCCGAAGTGGGAGGACCCTACAATGAGCAGTTCTTC
TRBD1	TRBV15	-	17	TRBJ1-4	CATSRGIPGQGNEKLFF	TGTGCCACCAGCAGAGGGATCCCGGGACAGGGGAATGAAAAACTGTTTTTT
TRBD1	TRBV7-2	-	14	TRBJ1-3	CASSLRQGGNTIYF	TGTGCCAGCAGCTTACGACAGGGTGGAAACACCATATATTTT
TRBD1	TRBV7-7	-	15	TRBJ2-3	CASSLGGQGADTQYF	TGTGCTAGCAGCTTAGGGGGACAGGGGGCAGATACGCAGTATTTT
-	TRBV9	-	16	TRBJ1-2	CASSVFDRTSNYGYTF	TGTGCCAGCAGCGTTTTTGACAGGACCTCTAACTATGGCTACACCTTC
-	TRBV11-2	-	17	TRBJ2-2	CASSFSGGTGNTGELFF	TGTGCCAGCAGCTTCTCCGGAGGGACGGGGAACACCGGGGAGCTGTTTTTT
TRBD1	TRBV7-8	-	16	TRBJ2-1	CASSGRAGQGTNEQFF	TGTGCCAGCAGCGGACGGGCCGGACAGGGAACGAATGAGCAGTTCTTC
TRBD1	TRBV27	once	14	TRBJ1-1	CASSFNRGLLKAFF	TGTGCCAGCAGTTTTAACAGGGGGCTACTGAAAGCTTTCTTT
-	TRBV7-9	-	15	TRBJ1-2	CASSLGAGQLYGYTF	TGTGCCAGCAGCTTAGGGGCAGGACAACTCTATGGCTACACCTTC
TRBD2	TRBV19	-	15	TRBJ2-1	CASSIGGGALNEQFF	TGTGCCAGTAGTATAGGCGGGGGGGCCTTGAATGAGCAGTTCTTC
-	TRBV9	-	12	TRBJ2-3	CASSVLGDTQYF	TGTGCCAGCAGCGTACTGGGCGATACGCAGTATTTT
TRBD1	TRBV19	-	16	TRBJ1-5	CASANTRDSRNQPQHF	TGTGCCAGTGCTAACACCCGGGACAGTAGGAATCAGCCCCAGCATTTT
-	TRBV28	-	14	TRBJ2-7	CASKPQQTSYEQYF	TGTGCCAGCAAACCTCAACAGACCTCCTACGAGCAGTACTTC
TRBD2	TRBV9	once	14	TRBJ2-1	CASSPGLVAYEQFF	TGTGCCAGCAGCCCTGGACTAGTCGCCTATGAGCAGTTCTTC
-	TRBV7-9	-	13	TRBJ1-3	CASSSRRGNTIYF	TGTGCCAGCAGCAGTAGGAGAGGCAACACCATATATTTT
-	TRBV5-1	-	15	TRBJ1-6	CASSDWTRNNSPLHF	TGCGCCAGCAGCGACTGGACAAGGAATAATTCACCCCTCCACTTT
TRBD1	TRBV20-1	-	15	TRBJ1-1	CSASLGQGANTEAFF	TGCAGTGCTAGTTTGGGACAGGGTGCGAACACTGAAGCTTTCTTT
-	TRBV2	-	12	TRBJ2-1	CASRMTGVPQFF	TGTGCCAGCCGCATGACCGGGGTGCCACAGTTCTTC
TRBD1	TRBV19	few	14	TRBJ1-2	CASSLGQTNYGYTF	TGTGCCAGTAGTTTGGGACAGACCAACTATGGCTACACCTTC
-	TRBV10-3	few	14	TRBJ1-1	CAISEFLGDTEAFF	TGTGCCATCAGTGAATTTCTAGGGGACACTGAAGCTTTCTTT
TRBD1	TRBV18	-	14	TRBJ1-1	CASSLGQGAVGAFF	TGTGCCAGCTCCCTCGGACAGGGGGCTGTCGGAGCTTTCTTT
TRBD1	TRBV18	-	15	TRBJ2-3	CASSTNPTGGDTQYF	TGTGCCAGCTCAACAAACCCTACAGGGGGAGATACGCAGTATTTT
TRBD1	TRBV19	-	12	TRBJ1-2	CASFGTVYGYTF	TGTGCCAGCTTTGGGACAGTGTATGGCTACACCTTC
TRBD2	TRBV6-5	-	15	TRBJ2-1	CASSERLAAYNEQFF	TGTGCCAGCAGCGAGAGACTAGCTGCCTACAATGAGCAGTTCTTC
TRBD2	TRBV29-1	-	15	TRBJ2-3	CSTGGGSRDTDTQYF	TGCAGCACTGGGGGGGGGAGCCGGGACACAGATACGCAGTATTTT
TRBD2	TRBV6-1	-	16	TRBJ2-1	CASSGDRGTNEREQFF	TGTGCCAGCAGTGGCGACCGGGGGACTAACGAAAGGGAGCAGTTCTTC
TRBD2	TRBV7-8	-	16	TRBJ2-1	CASSLGWRGRANEQFF	TGTGCCAGCAGCTTAGGTTGGCGCGGGAGGGCCAATGAGCAGTTCTTC
TRBD2	TRBV3-1/TRBV3-2	-	18	TRBJ2-3	CASSSRGLAGGTTDTQYF	TGTGCCAGCAGCTCTCGGGGACTAGCGGGGGGCACCACAGATACGCAGTATTTT
TRBD1	TRBV6-5	-	14	TRBJ1-1	CASTQGQGLTEAFF	TGTGCCAGCACTCAGGGACAGGGTTTGACTGAAGCTTTCTTT
-	TRBV29-1	few	11	TRBJ2-7	CSVGDSYEQYF	TGCAGCGTTGGAGACAGCTACGAGCAGTACTTC
-	TRBV23-1	-	13	TRBJ1-2	CASTPFGRYGYTF	TGCGCCAGCACCCCCTTTGGGAGGTATGGCTACACCTTC
TRBD2	TRBV30	-	13	TRBJ2-4	CAWSGTSGMGQYF	TGTGCCTGGAGTGGGACTAGCGGGATGGGTCAGTACTTC
TRBD1	TRBV19	-	15	TRBJ1-5	CASSTKDRGNQPQHF	TGTGCCAGTAGTACCAAGGACAGGGGGAATCAGCCCCAGCATTTT
TRBD1	TRBV7-8	once	18	TRBJ2-2	CASSPPPWDRGRFGELFF	TGTGCCAGCAGCCCTCCCCCCTGGGACAGGGGGCGCTTCGGGGAGCTGTTTTTT
TRBD1	TRBV19	-	13	TRBJ2-1	CASSPDRGNEQFF	TGTGCCAGTAGTCCCGACAGGGGGAATGAGCAGTTCTTC
-	TRBV7-2	-	13	TRBJ2-7	CASSLGQDYEQYF	TGTGCCAGCAGCTTAGGGCAGGACTACGAGCAGTACTTC
TRBD1	TRBV28	-	13	TRBJ1-4	CASRDRVGEKLFF	TGTGCCAGCAGAGACAGGGTGGGTGAAAAACTGTTTTTT
TRBD1	TRBV18	-	15	TRBJ1-3	CASSPGQGSGNTIYF	TGTGCCAGCTCACCCGGACAGGGCTCTGGAAACACCATATATTTT
-	TRBV3-1/TRBV3-2	-	16	TRBJ1-1	CASQEGGRGVKTEAFF	TGTGCCAGCCAGGAGGGGGGGCGCGGGGTAAAAACTGAAGCTTTCTTT
-	TRBV7-2	-	13	TRBJ2-7	CASNSGNSYEQYF	TGTGCCAGCAATAGCGGAAATTCCTACGAGCAGTACTTC
TRBD1	TRBV7-9	-	16	TRBJ1-1	CASSLDKTGGSTEAFF	TGTGCCAGCAGCTTAGATAAGACAGGGGGCTCGACTGAAGCTTTCTTT
-	TRBV6-5	-	13	TRBJ1-1	CASRSSTGTEAFF	TGTGCCAGCAGATCCTCTACGGGAACTGAAGCTTTCTTT
-	TRBV7-9	-	14	TRBJ1-3	CASSFGGSGNTIYF	TGTGCCAGCAGCTTCGGCGGCTCTGGAAACACCATATATTTT
TRBD2	TRBV5-1	-	16	TRBJ2-3	CASSLGGGGATDTQYF	TGCGCCAGCAGCTTGGGAGGCGGGGGGGCCACAGATACGCAGTATTTT
TRBD1	TRBV5-1	-	16	TRBJ1-1	CASSRTGTGPHTEAFF	TGCGCCAGCAGCCGTACCGGGACAGGGCCTCACACTGAAGCTTTCTTT
-	TRBV18	-	17	TRBJ1-3	CASSPKSAGGSGNTIYF	TGTGCCAGCTCACCAAAATCGGCAGGTGGTTCTGGAAACACCATATATTTT
TRBD1	TRBV7-6	-	16	TRBJ1-3	CASSRDRGKAGNTIYF	TGTGCCAGCAGCAGAGACAGGGGCAAAGCTGGAAACACCATATATTTT